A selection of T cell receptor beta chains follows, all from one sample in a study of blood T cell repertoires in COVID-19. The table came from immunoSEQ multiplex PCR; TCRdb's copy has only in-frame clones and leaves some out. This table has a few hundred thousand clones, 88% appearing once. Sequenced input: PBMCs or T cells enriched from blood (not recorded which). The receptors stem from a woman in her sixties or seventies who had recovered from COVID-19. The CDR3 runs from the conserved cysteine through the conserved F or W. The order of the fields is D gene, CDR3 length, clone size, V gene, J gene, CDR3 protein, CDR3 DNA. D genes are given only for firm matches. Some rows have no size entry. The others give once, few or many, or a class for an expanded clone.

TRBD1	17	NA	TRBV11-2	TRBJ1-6	CASSLDLGDRENSPLHF	TGTGCCAGCAGCTTAGATCTTGGGGACAGAGAGAATTCACCCCTCCACTTT
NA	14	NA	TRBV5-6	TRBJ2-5	CASSYRRIQETQYF	TGTGCCAGCAGCTACCGGAGGATTCAAGAGACCCAGTACTTC
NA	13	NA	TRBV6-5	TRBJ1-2	CASSILANYGYTF	TGTGCCAGCAGTATATTAGCTAACTATGGCTACACCTTC
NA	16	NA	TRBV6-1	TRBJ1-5	CASSEETSYSNQPQHF	TGTGCCAGCAGTGAAGAAACATCTTATAGCAATCAGCCCCAGCATTTT
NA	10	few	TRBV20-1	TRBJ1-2	CSASRDGYTF	TGCAGTGCTAGCAGGGATGGCTACACCTTC
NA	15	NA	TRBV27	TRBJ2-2	CASSLKGRDTGELFF	TGTGCCAGCAGTTTAAAGGGCAGGGATACCGGGGAGCTGTTTTTT
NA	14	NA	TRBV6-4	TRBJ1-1	CASSPEGSGTEAFF	TGTGCCAGCAGCCCCGAGGGTAGCGGCACTGAAGCTTTCTTT
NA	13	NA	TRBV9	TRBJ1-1	CASSLGRNTEAFF	TGTGCCAGCAGCCTGGGGAGGAACACTGAAGCTTTCTTT
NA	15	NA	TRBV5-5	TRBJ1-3	CASSLQAHSGNTIYF	TGTGCCAGCAGCTTACAGGCTCACTCTGGAAACACCATATATTTT
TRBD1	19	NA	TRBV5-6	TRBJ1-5	CASSRWLPNGQVKYQPQHF	TGTGCCAGCAGTCGGTGGCTGCCGAACGGACAGGTTAAGTATCAGCCCCAGCATTTT
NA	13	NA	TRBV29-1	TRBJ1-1	CSAPGGGNTEAFF	TGCAGCGCCCCCGGGGGGGGGAACACTGAAGCTTTCTTT
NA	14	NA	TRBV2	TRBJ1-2	CASRGGSLAYGYTF	TGTGCCAGCAGGGGAGGTAGTCTCGCCTATGGCTACACCTTC
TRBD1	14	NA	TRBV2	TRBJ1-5	CASTMTGFNQPQHF	TGTGCCAGCACCATGACAGGGTTCAATCAGCCCCAGCATTTT
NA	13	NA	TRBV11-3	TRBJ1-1	CASSLGLNTEAFF	TGTGCCAGCAGCTTAGGGCTTAACACTGAAGCTTTCTTT
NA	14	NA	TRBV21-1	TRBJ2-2	CASSKGGGGGELFF	TGTGCCAGCAGCAAAGGAGGGGGTGGCGGGGAGCTGTTTTTT
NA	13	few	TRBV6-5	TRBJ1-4	CASSSPRVEKLFF	TGTGCCAGCAGCTCCCCACGGGTGGAAAAACTGTTTTTT
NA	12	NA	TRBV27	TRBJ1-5	CASSSPGQPQHF	TGTGCCAGCAGTTCTCCAGGGCAGCCCCAGCATTTT
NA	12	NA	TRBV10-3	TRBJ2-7	CAISRSSYEQYF	TGTGCCATCAGCCGGAGCTCCTACGAGCAGTACTTC
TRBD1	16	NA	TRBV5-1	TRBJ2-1	CASSWTGGSSYNEQFF	TGCGCCAGCAGCTGGACAGGGGGAAGCTCCTACAATGAGCAGTTCTTC
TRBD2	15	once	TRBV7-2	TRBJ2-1	CASSSQTSSLNEQFF	TGTGCCAGCAGCTCCCAGACTAGCTCCCTCAATGAGCAGTTCTTC
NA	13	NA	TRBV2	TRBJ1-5	CASSEGADQPQHF	TGTGCCAGCAGTGAAGGGGCAGATCAGCCCCAGCATTTT
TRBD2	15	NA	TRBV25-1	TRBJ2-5	CASNGGRVRAETQYF	TGTGCCAGCAATGGAGGGAGGGTGCGGGCAGAGACCCAGTACTTC
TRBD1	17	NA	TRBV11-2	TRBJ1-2	CASRQAGGPGGFLGYTF	TGTGCCAGCAGACAAGCTGGGGGTCCAGGGGGATTCCTTGGCTACACCTTC
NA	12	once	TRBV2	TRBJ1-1	CASSRGDTEAFF	TGTGCCAGCAGTCGGGGAGACACTGAAGCTTTCTTT
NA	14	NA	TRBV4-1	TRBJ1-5	CASSPTYSGQPQHF	TGCGCCAGCAGCCCCACGTATTCAGGACAGCCCCAGCATTTT
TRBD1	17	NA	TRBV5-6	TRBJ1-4	CASSRNRGGSANEKLFF	TGTGCCAGCAGCCGAAACAGGGGGGGATCGGCGAATGAAAAACTGTTTTTT
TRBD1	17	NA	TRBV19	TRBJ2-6	CATTNGQGGRWANVLTF	TGTGCCACCACCAACGGACAGGGGGGCCGCTGGGCCAACGTCCTGACTTTC
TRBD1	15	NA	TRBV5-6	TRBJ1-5	CASSLLGQGNQPQHF	TGTGCCAGCAGCTTGCTGGGACAGGGCAATCAGCCCCAGCATTTT
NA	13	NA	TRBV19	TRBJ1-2	CASSIGQFYGYTF	TGTGCCAGTAGTATCGGACAGTTCTATGGCTACACCTTC
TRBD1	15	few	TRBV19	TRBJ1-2	CASRKWDSPGNGYTF	TGTGCCAGTAGAAAATGGGACAGTCCTGGAAATGGCTACACCTTC
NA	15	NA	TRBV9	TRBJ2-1	CASQPGDRSYNEQFF	TGTGCCAGCCAACCAGGGGATCGCTCCTACAATGAGCAGTTCTTC
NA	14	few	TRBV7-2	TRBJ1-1	CASKTSRLNTEAFF	TGTGCCAGCAAGACTTCAAGACTTAACACTGAAGCTTTCTTT
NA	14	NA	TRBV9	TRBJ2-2	CASSGRVFTGELFF	TGTGCCAGCAGCGGCAGGGTTTTCACCGGGGAGCTGTTTTTT
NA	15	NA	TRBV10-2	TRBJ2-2	CATLPQGLNTGELFF	TGCGCCACCCTTCCCCAGGGCTTGAACACCGGGGAGCTGTTTTTT
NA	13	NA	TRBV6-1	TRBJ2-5	CASSEIQTKTQYF	TGTGCCAGCAGTGAAATACAGACTAAGACCCAGTACTTC
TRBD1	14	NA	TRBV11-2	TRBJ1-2	CASSKAGTDYGYTF	TGTGCCAGCAGCAAAGCAGGGACAGACTATGGCTACACCTTC
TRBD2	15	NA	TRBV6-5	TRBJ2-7	CASSSSGGPYYEQYF	TGTGCCAGCAGTTCTAGCGGGGGCCCATACTACGAGCAGTACTTC
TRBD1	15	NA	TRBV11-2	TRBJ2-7	CASSRGGQGRYEQYF	TGTGCCAGCTCCAGGGGGGGACAGGGTCGCTACGAGCAGTACTTC
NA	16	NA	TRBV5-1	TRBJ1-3	CASSSTPRGSGNTIYF	TGCGCCAGCAGCTCGACCCCCAGGGGATCTGGAAACACCATATATTTT